This T cell receptor beta chain emerged from a study of blood T cell repertoires in COVID-19. On the study more broadly: The analysed material was cDNA or gDNA that came from T cells, B-cell-depleted T cells, or PBMCs.

Authors' analysis steps: Nucleated cell number was recorded as an estimate derived from reference gene primer amplification. Data came from immunoSEQ multiplex PCR; TCRdb stores just in-frame clones and leaves some out. V and J calls and clone size are given by that table; D and trimming were obtained from the DNA. In the table there are more than 350,000 clones, more than 70% of which are singletons. The J segment lost 4 bases and the V segment lost 6 bases, leaving 3 bases of the junction unmatched. There are 15 residues in the CDR3. Germline CDR1 MNHEY, CDR2 SVGEGT. What was sequenced was peripheral blood. The chain couples TRBV6-2 or TRBV6-3 to TRBJ2-2; 12 nucleotides agree with TRBD2. This sequence was found in a woman in her twenties or thirties with COVID-19, enrolled during active disease. The CDR3 DNA reads TGTGCCAGCAGCCTAGCGGGAGGGCCCACCGGGGAGCTGTTTTTT. Protein: CASSLAGGPTGELFF.